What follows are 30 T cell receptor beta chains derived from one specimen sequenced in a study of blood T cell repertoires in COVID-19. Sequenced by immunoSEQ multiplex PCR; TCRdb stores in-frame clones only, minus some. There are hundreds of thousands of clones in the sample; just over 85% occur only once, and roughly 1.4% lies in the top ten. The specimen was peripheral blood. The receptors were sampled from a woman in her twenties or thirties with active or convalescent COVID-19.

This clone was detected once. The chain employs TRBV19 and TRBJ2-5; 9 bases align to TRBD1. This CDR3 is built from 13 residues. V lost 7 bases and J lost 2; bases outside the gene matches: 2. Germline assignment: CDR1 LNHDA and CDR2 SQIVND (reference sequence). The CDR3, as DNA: TGTGCCAGTATTGGACAGGGGCAAGAGACCCAGTACTTC. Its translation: CASIGQGQETQYF.

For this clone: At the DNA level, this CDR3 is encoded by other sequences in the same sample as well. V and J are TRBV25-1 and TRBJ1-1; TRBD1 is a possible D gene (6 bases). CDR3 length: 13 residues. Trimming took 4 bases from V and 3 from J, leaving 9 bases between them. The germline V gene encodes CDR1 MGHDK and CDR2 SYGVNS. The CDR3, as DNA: TGTGCCAGCAGTGGAACAGGGTACACTGAAGCTTTCTTT. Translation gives CASSGTGYTEAFF.

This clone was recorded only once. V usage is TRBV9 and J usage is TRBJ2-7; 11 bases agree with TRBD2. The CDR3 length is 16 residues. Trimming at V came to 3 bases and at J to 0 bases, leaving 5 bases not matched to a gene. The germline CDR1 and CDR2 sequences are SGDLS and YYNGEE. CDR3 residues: CASSAHTSGSSYEQYF. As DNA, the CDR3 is TGTGCCAGCAGCGCCCACACTAGCGGGAGCTCCTACGAGCAGTACTTC. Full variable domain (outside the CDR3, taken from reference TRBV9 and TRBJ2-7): DSGVTQTPKHLITATGQRVTLRCSPRSGDLSVYWYQQSLDQGLQFLIQYYNGEERAKGNILERFSAQQFPDLHSELNLSSLELGDSALYFCASSAHTSGSSYEQYFGPGTRLTVT.

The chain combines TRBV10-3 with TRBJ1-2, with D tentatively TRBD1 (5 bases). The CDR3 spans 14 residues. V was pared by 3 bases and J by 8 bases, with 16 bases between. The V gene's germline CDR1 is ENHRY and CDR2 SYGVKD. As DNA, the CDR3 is TGTGCCATCAGTGAAGGGGTACAGTATGAAGGCTACACCTTC. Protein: CAISEGVQYEGYTF.

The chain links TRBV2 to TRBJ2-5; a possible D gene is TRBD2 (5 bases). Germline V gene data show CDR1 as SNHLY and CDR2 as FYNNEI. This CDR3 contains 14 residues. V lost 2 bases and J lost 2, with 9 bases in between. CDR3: CASSEMRVQETQYF. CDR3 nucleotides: TGTGCCAGCAGTGAAATGCGGGTACAAGAGACCCAGTACTTC. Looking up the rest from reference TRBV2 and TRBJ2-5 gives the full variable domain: EPEVTQTPSHQVTQMGQEVILRCVPISNHLYFYWYRQILGQKVEFLVSFYNNEISEKSEIFDDQFSVERPDGSNFTLKIRSTKLEDSAMYFCASSEMRVQETQYFGPGTRLLVL.

Here the CDR3 reads CASSHVSGSGGGGYTF. CDR3 nucleotides: TGTGCCAGCAGCCATGTATCAGGGTCCGGGGGGGGAGGCTACACCTTC. The genes are TRBV4-2 and TRBJ1-2, with D possibly being TRBD1 (5 bases). The length of the CDR3 is 16 residues. V gave up 3 bases and J gave up 8 bases, with 22 bases separating them. Germline CDR1 and CDR2: LGHNA and YNFKEQ.

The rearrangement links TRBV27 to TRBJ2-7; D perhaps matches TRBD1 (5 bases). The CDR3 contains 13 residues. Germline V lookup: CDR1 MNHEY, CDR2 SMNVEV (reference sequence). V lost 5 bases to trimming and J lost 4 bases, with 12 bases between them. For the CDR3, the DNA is TGTGCCAGCAGTCCCTCCCCAGGGTACGAGCAGTACTTC. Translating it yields CASSPSPGYEQYF.

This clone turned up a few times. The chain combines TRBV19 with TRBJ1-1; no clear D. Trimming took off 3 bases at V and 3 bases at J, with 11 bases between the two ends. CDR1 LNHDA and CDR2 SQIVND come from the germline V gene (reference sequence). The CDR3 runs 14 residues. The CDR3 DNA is TGTGCCAGTAGTATTGGAAACGGGGACACTGAAGCTTTCTTT. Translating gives CASSIGNGDTEAFF.

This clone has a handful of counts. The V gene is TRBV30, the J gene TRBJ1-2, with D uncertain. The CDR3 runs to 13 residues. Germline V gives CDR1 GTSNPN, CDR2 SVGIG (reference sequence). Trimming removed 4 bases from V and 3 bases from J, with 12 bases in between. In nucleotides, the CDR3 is TGTGCCTGGACCCGGGGTCCCTACTATGGCTACACCTTC. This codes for CAWTRGPYYGYTF. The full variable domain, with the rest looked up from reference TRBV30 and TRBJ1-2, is SQTIHQWPATLVQPVGSPLSLECTVEGTSNPNLYWYRQAAGRGLQLLFYSVGIGQISSEVPQNLSASRPQDRQFILSSKKLLLSDSGFYLCAWTRGPYYGYTFGSGTRLTVV.

CDR3 amino acids: CASSQGTYNEQFF. CDR3 sequence (DNA): TGTGCCAGCAGCCAGGGTACCTACAATGAGCAGTTCTTC. The chain joins TRBV7-7 to TRBJ2-1, with D tentatively TRBD1 (5 bases). There are 13 residues in the CDR3. Germline assignment: CDR1 SSHAT and CDR2 FNYEAQ (reference sequence). V lost 5 bases, J lost 2 bases, and 7 bases lay in between. The whole variable domain, filled in from reference TRBV7-7 and TRBJ2-1, reads GAGVSQSPRYKVTKRGQDVTLRCDPISSHATLYWYQQALGQGPEFLTYFNYEAQPDKSGLPSDRFSAERPEGSISTLTIQRTEQRDSAMYRCASSQGTYNEQFFGPGTRLTVL.

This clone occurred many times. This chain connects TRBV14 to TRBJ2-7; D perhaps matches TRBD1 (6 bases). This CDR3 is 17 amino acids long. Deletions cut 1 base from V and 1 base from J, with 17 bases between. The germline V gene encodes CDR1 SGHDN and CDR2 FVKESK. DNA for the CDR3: TGTGCCAGCAGCCAAGGGTTTCTCAGGGGTATTTCCTACGAGCAGTACTTC. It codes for CASSQGFLRGISYEQYF.

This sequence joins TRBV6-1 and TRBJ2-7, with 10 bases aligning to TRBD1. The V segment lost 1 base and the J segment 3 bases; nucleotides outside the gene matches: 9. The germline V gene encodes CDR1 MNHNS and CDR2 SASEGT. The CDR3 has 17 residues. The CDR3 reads CASSEGRPGTGVYEQYF. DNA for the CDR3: TGTGCCAGCAGTGAAGGTAGACCGGGGACAGGGGTCTACGAGCAGTACTTC.

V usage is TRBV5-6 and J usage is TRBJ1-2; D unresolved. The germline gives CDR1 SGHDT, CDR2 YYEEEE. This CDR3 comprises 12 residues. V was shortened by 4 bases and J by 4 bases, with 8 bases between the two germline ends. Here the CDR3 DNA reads TGTGCCAGCAGCGAGGGAAGCTATGGCTACACCTTC. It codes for CASSEGSYGYTF.

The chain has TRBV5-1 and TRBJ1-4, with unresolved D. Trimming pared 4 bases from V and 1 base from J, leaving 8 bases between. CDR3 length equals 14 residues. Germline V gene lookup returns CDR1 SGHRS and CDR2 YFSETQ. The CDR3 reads CASSTGVTNEKLFF. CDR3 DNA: TGCGCCAGCAGCACCGGGGTAACTAATGAAAAACTGTTTTTT.

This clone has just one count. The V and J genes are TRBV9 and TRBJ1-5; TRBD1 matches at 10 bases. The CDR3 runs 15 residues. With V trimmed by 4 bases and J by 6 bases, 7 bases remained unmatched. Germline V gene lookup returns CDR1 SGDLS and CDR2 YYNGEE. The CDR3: CASSPTDRGTQPQHF. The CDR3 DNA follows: TGTGCCAGCAGCCCGACGGACAGGGGGACTCAGCCCCAGCATTTT.

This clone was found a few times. DNA of the CDR3: TGTGCCAGCAGCTGGCGACAGGCGAATAATGAAAAACTGTTTTTT. Translating gives CASSWRQANNEKLFF. V is TRBV5-6 and J is TRBJ1-4, with D maybe TRBD1 (6 bases). Between the trimmed V and J ends, which lost 3 bases and 4 bases, there was a span of 13 bases. Per germline, CDR1 SGHDT and CDR2 YYEEEE. The CDR3 is 15 amino acids. The full variable domain, completed using reference TRBV5-6 and TRBJ1-4, is DAGVTQSPTHLIKTRGQQVTLRCSPKSGHDTVSWYQQALGQGPQFIFQYYEEEERQRGNFPDRFSGHQFPNYSSELNVNALLLGDSALYLCASSWRQANNEKLFFGSGTQLSVL.

CDR3 DNA: TGTGCCAGTACTACAGGCTGGGACTTTAATTCACCCCTCCACTTT. As protein: CASTTGWDFNSPLHF. The V gene is TRBV19, the J gene TRBJ1-6, with D perhaps TRBD1 (5 bases). Germline CDR1 and CDR2: LNHDA and SQIVND (reference sequence). This CDR3 contains 15 residues. The germline V and J ends were trimmed by 7 bases and 6 bases, with 16 bases remaining between them.

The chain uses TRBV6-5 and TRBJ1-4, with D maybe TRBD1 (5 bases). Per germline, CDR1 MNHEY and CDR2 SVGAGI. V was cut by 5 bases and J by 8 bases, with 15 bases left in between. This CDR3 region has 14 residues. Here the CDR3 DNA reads TGTGCCAGCAGTAAATCCAGGGATTCAGAAAAACTGTTTTTT. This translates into CASSKSRDSEKLFF.

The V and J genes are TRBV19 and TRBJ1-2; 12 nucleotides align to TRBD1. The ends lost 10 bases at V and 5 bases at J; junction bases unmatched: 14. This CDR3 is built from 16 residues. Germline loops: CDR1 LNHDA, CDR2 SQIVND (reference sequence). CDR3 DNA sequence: TGTGCCACCGAAGGGACAGGGGGCTCAATACGGTATGGCTACACCTTC. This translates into CATEGTGGSIRYGYTF.

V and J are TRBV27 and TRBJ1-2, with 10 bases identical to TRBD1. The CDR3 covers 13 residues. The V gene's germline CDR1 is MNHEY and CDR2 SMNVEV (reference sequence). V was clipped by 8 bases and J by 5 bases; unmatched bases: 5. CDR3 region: CASGTGEGYGYTF. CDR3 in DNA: TGTGCCAGCGGGACAGGGGAAGGGTATGGCTACACCTTC.

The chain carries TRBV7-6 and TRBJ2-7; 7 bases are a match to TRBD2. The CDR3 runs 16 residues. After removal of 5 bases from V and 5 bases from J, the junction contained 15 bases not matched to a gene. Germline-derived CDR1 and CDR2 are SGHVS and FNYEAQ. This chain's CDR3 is CASSRSGLAGIDEQYF. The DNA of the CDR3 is TGTGCCAGCAGCCGCTCAGGGTTAGCGGGTATCGACGAGCAGTACTTC.

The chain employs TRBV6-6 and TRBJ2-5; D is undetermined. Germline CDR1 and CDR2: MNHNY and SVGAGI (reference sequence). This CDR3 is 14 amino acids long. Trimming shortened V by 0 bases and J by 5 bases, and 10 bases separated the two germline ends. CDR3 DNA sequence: TGTGCCAGCAGTTACTCGTCCCAAGCGGAGACCCAGTACTTC. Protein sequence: CASSYSSQAETQYF.

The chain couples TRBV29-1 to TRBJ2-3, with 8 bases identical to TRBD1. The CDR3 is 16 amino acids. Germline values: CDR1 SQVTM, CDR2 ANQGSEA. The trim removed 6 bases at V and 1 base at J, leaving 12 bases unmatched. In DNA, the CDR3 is TGCAGCGTCATCGGACAGGAGGGACAGGGCACAGATACGCAGTATTTT. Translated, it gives CSVIGQEGQGTDTQYF.

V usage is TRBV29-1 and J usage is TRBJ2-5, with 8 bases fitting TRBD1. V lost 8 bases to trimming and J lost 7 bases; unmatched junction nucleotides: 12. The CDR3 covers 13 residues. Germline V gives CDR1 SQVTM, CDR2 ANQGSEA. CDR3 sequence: CSHRLQGGGTQYF. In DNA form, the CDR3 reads TGCAGCCATCGACTACAGGGGGGTGGGACCCAGTACTTC.

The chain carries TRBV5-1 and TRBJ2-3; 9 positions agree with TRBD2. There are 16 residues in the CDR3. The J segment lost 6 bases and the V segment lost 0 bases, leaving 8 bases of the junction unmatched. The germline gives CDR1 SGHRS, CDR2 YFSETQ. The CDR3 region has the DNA TGCGCCAGCAGCTTGGCCCGGGATAGCGGGGGTGATACGCAGTATTTT. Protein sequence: CASSLARDSGGDTQYF. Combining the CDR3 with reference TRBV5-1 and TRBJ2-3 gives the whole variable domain KAGVTQTPRYLIKTRGQQVTLSCSPISGHRSVSWYQQTPGQGLQFLFEYFSETQRNKGNFPGRFSGRQFSNSRSEMNVSTLELGDSALYLCASSLARDSGGDTQYFGPGTRLTVL.

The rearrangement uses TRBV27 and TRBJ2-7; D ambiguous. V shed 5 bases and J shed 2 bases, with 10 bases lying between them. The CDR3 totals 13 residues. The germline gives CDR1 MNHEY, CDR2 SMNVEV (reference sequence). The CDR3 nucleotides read TGTGCCAGCAGTACCACAGCCGCCTACGAGCAGTACTTC. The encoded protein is CASSTTAAYEQYF.

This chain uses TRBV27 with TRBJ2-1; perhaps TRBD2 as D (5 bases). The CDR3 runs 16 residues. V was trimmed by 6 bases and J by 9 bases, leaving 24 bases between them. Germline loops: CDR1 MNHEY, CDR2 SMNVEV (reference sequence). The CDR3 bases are TGTGCCAGCAGCCGTCTCAAAACCGCTAGCTCGGGTGAGCAGTTCTTC. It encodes CASSRLKTASSGEQFF.

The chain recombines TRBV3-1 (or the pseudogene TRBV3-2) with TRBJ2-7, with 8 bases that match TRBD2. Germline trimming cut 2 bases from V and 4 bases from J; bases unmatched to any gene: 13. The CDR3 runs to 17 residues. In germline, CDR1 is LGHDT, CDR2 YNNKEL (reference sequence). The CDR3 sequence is CASSQSDRLARSYEQYF. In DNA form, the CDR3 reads TGTGCCAGCAGCCAATCGGATAGACTAGCGAGATCTTACGAGCAGTACTTC.

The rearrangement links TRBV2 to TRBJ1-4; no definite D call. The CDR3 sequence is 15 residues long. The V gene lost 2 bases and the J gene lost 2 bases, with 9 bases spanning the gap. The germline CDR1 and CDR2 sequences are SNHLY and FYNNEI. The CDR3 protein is CASSEFLQTNEKLFF. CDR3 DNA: TGTGCCAGCAGTGAATTTCTGCAGACTAATGAAAAACTGTTTTTT.

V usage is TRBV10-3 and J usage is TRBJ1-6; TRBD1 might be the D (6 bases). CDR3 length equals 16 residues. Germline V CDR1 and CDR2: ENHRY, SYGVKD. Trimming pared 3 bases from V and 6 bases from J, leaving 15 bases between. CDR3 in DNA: TGTGCCATCAGTGAAAAAGCAGGGGTTCGTAATTCACCCCTCCACTTT. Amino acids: CAISEKAGVRNSPLHF.